This T cell receptor (beta chain) was found in a study of CXCR3-negative and CXCR3-positive naive CD8 T cells. Background on the study: Cumulative TRB read yield was roughly 150 million, averaging about 1.5 +/- 0.3 million per library.

As to this clonotype: What it binds is unknown.

Study-level results: TRBV-TRBJ usage was similar across naive CXCR3 subsets but distinct in memory cells.

CD45RO-CCR7+CD27+CD95- marked naive CD8+ T cells. This CDR3 has 13 amino acids. Germline CDR1 reads LGHDT; CDR2 reads YNNKEL (reference sequence). Carrying UMI labels, the TRB cDNA libraries were prepared through 5' RACE. Reprocessing the 5' RACE reads, TCRdb reports a single entry for every CDR3 protein and omits DNA. The sample includes approximately 70,000 distinct CDR3 sequences. Sequenced: naive CXCR3- CD8+ T cells from blood. The subset here: CD45RO-CCR7+CD27+CD95- naive CD8+ T cells lacking CXCR3 (TNR3-). This chain links TRBV3-1 with TRBJ2-7; TCRdb designates TRBD2, a call that cannot be tested without DNA. The sequence was obtained from a human donor in good health. Some clones in this sample may be carry-over from other donors' samples. The CDR3 spells CASTGTLSYEQYF.